A single T cell receptor beta chain is shown here with its context. Relative to the germline gene, one junction end is altered; a read error may explain this. TCRdb re-analysed the 5' RACE reads in MiXCR, keeping a single row per CDR3 protein. The sample has more than 450,000 distinct CDR3 sequences, less than 25% seen once. The data stem from a study of T cells after yellow fever vaccination. Study information: Preparation used SMART-Seq v4 Ultra Low Input for the low-cell-number fractions.

Germline CDR1 reads DFQATT; CDR2 reads SNEGSKA (reference sequence). This CDR3 has 16 amino acids. This clonotype was sampled from a man aged 18 to 30 who received the YFV17D yellow fever vaccine. Source: PBMCs, taken 21 days after the first yellow fever vaccination. The chain is built from TRBV20-1 and TRBJ2-1; 7 bases agree with TRBD2. The CDR3, as DNA: TGCTGTGCTAGAGATCTTGCGGGGGTAGGGTACAATGAGCAGTTCTTC. This translates into CCARDLAGVGYNEQFF.